This T cell receptor (beta chain) appears in the sequencing data of a study of early stage breast cancer tumors. As for the study in general: Samples were sequenced at about 10-fold average coverage.

Concerning this clone itself: Its antigen is unidentified.

Study-wide results and caveats: Functional markers like CD4, CD8 and FOXP3 were missed in bulk sequencing. Commonly generated sequences made up most enriched TCRB sequences shared between patients.

In germline, CDR1 is SGHTA, CDR2 FQGNSA. With 1 base removed from V and 2 bases from J, the gap between germline ends came to 4 bases. CDR3 length: 13 residues. Measured with immunoSEQ multiplex PCR; TCRdb has only the in-frame clones, and not every one. The profile covers nearly 25,000 clones, with roughly 64% appearing a single time and about 9.9% taken by the ten largest. Sequencing input: breast tumor tissue. The clonotype originates from a person aged 55 to 69 with breast cancer. This sequence joins TRBV7-2 and TRBJ2-3; D unresolved. The DNA for the CDR3 is TGTGCCAGCAGCTTAGACTCCACAGATACGCAGTATTTT. This gives the protein CASSLDSTDTQYF.